This T cell receptor beta chain stems from a study of blood T cell repertoires in COVID-19. In the study overall: Acute-phase and convalescent COVID-19 samples originated in the United States, Italy and Spain. PBMCs, B-cell-depleted T cells, or T cells provided the cDNA or gDNA that made up the material.

How the authors handled the data: Reference gene primer amplification gave nucleated cell count estimates. TCRdb keeps only in-frame clones here, not all; method: immunoSEQ multiplex PCR. That table supplies the V and J calls and clone size; D and trimming were determined from the DNA. The sample carries around 50,000 clones, around 89% recorded once. The source material was peripheral blood. This clonotype was sampled from a human donor in a cohort sampled during active COVID-19.

CDR3 sequence (DNA): TGCGCCAGCAGCACCGGGACAGGGGGCGCGCACTATGGCTACACCTTC. Translated: CASSTGTGGAHYGYTF. The rearrangement joins TRBV5-1 to TRBJ1-2; TRBD1 matches 12 bases. Germline lookup yields CDR1 SGHRS and CDR2 YFSETQ. The CDR3 is 16 residues long. V shed 4 bases, J shed 3 bases, and the junction held 7 bases outside the gene matches.